What follows is one T cell receptor beta chain and its context. Antigen unknown. CDR3 length: 15 amino acids. The junction had 8 bases not matched to a gene; V was cut back by 3 bases and J by 7 bases. Germline-derived CDR1 and CDR2 are SGHAT and FQNNGV. Sequencing was performed with immunoSEQ multiplex PCR; in TCRdb, only in-frame clones are kept and a portion is missing. The data contain some 30,000 clones, 60% to 85% of them singletons. Unexposed donor CD4+ T cells date from 2011-2018, before the COVID-19 pandemic. The cells were cultured for over eight days before CD4+ T cells were isolated. Cells permitting, SARS-CoV-2 S/N and four cold-coronavirus spikes were tested on unexposed-donor CD4+ T cells. The source of the sample is a study of CD4 T cells in relation to SARS-CoV-2 and coronaviruses.

Sequencing was done on a sample of CD4+ T cells from PBMCs, cultured in vitro. V gene TRBV11-2 combines with J gene TRBJ2-2, with 7 bases identical to TRBD1. The clonotype was recovered from a human donor in good health. For the CDR3, the DNA is TGTGCCAGCAGCTTTTCAGGGGGATGGGGCGGGGAGCTGTTTTTT. Protein sequence: CASSFSGGWGGELFF.